Below are 10 T cell receptor beta chains sequenced from a single sample in a study of shared clonotypes between healthy human individuals. The data were produced by immunoSEQ multiplex PCR, yet TCRdb's version contains in-frame clones alone and is incomplete. The sample includes approximately 980,000 clones, approximately 76% of them seen just once. The sample comprised memory CD4+ T cells sorted from blood. Subset in this sample: CD45RA-negative fraction. Receptor source: a man aged 18 to 30 in good health.

In this sample, this clone turned up a few times. The genes are TRBV30 and TRBJ1-1; D possibly corresponds to TRBD1 (5 bases). The CDR3 has 12 residues. The V gene's germline CDR1 is GTSNPN and CDR2 SVGIG (reference sequence). The V end was cut by 8 bases, the J end by 4 bases, with 14 bases between. Written as DNA, the CDR3 is TGTGCCCGGATGGGGGGGGTCACTGAAGCTTTCTTT. This sequence encodes CARMGGVTEAFF.

This clone was picked up one time. This sequence joins TRBV5-6 and TRBJ1-6; D ambiguous. CDR3 length: 12 residues. Trimming removed 1 base at V and 6 bases at J, with 2 bases between. Germline lookup yields CDR1 SGHDT and CDR2 YYEEEE. In DNA form, the CDR3 reads TGTGCCAGCAGCTTGCTTAATTCACCCCTCCACTTT. Protein: CASSLLNSPLHF.

Turning to this clone: The same CDR3 can be traced to other DNA sequences in this sample. The chain couples TRBV2 to TRBJ2-7, with D possibly matching TRBD1 (5 bases). This CDR3 comprises 11 residues. V was cut by 5 bases and J by 4 bases, with 6 bases left in between. The germline gives CDR1 SNHLY, CDR2 FYNNEI. This CDR3 reads CASSQGYEQYF. The CDR3 DNA is TGTGCCAGCAGTCAGGGATACGAGCAGTACTTC.

V is TRBV6-1 and J is TRBJ1-6; TRBD1 aligns across 8 bases. Trimming removed 4 bases from V and 8 bases from J; junction bases left unmatched: 7. The CDR3 runs 15 residues. Germline V lookup: CDR1 MNHNS, CDR2 SASEGT. CDR3 sequence (DNA): TGTGCCAGCAGTGTAAAACAGGGGGAATATTCACCCCTCCACTTT. Its protein is CASSVKQGEYSPLHF.

Here the CDR3 DNA reads TGTGCCAGCTCACCCCGTCTTGGGCGGGAGGTATCAGATACGCAGTATTTT. This encodes CASSPRLGREVSDTQYF. The chain joins TRBV18 to TRBJ2-3; 8 bases fit TRBD2. This CDR3 contains 17 residues. Germline-derived CDR1 and CDR2 are KGHSH and LQKENI. With 3 bases clipped from V and 4 bases from J, the junction kept 12 bases outside the gene matches.

There are a few counts of this clone. This chain joins TRBV2 and TRBJ1-1; a possible D gene is TRBD1 (6 bases). Trimming removed 4 bases from V and 4 bases from J, with 13 bases in between. The CDR3 totals 14 residues. In germline, CDR1 is SNHLY, CDR2 FYNNEI. CDR3 bases: TGTGCCAGCAGTGCCCAGCAGGGGACCACTGAAGCTTTCTTT. The encoded protein is CASSAQQGTTEAFF.

The CDR3, as DNA: TGTGCCAGCAGTTCTACCATACAAGGCGAGCAGTACTTC. Translating it yields CASSSTIQGEQYF. The genes are TRBV6-5 and TRBJ2-7; no reliable D call. Deletions cut 4 bases from V and 6 bases from J, with 13 bases between. The germline V gene encodes CDR1 MNHEY and CDR2 SVGAGI. The CDR3 spans 13 residues.

This clone was recorded only once. This chain uses TRBV5-1 with TRBJ1-2, with D uncertain. CDR1 and CDR2 (germline): SGHRS, YFSETQ. The V end was cut by 2 bases, the J end by 8 bases, with 13 bases between. This CDR3 is 13 amino acids long. The CDR3 nucleotides are TGCGCCAGCAGCTTTCAACTATCCGACGGCTACACCTTC. Amino acids: CASSFQLSDGYTF.

The chain recombines TRBV7-2 with TRBJ1-6, with D hard to call. The germline CDR1 and CDR2 sequences are SGHTA and FQGNSA. The V end lost 2 bases, the J end lost 13 bases, and 15 bases lay between the germline ends. The CDR3 length is 14 residues. The CDR3 nucleotides read TGTGCCAGCAGCTTAACTGACCTATATACGCCCCTCCACTTT. This codes for CASSLTDLYTPLHF.

This chain links TRBV7-2 with TRBJ1-3, with unresolved D. CDR1 is SGHTA and CDR2 is FQGNSA in the germline V gene. Between the trimmed V and J ends, which lost 1 base and 0 bases, there was a span of 10 bases. CDR3 size: 16 residues. CDR3 amino acids: CASSLGVGNSGNTIYF. The CDR3, as DNA: TGTGCCAGCAGCTTAGGGGTAGGGAACTCTGGAAACACCATATATTTT.